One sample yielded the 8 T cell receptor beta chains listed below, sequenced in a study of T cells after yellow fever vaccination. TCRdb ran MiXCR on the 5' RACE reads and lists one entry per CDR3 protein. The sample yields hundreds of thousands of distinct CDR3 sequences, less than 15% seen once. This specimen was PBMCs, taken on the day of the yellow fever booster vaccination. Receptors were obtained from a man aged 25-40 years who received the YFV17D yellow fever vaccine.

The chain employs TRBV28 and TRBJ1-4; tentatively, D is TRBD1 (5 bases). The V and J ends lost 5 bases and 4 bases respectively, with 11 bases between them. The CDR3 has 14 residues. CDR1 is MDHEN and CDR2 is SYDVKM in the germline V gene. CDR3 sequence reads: CASSTLQVNEKLFF. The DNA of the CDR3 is TGTGCCAGCAGTACTCTACAGGTTAATGAAAAACTGTTTTTT. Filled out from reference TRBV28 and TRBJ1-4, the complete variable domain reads DVKVTQSSRYLVKRTGEKVFLECVQDMDHENMFWYRQDPGLGLRLIYFSYDVKMKEKGDIPEGYSVSREKKERFSLILESASTNQTSMYLCASSTLQVNEKLFFGSGTQLSVL.

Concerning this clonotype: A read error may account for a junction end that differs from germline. The CDR3 protein is CASSQDRSQEAQYF. In DNA form, the CDR3 reads TGTGCCAGCAGCCAAGACAGGTCCCAAGAGGCCCAGTACTTC. The chain recombines TRBV7-2 with TRBJ2-5; a weak D match, TRBD1 (6 bases). The CDR3 sequence is 14 residues long. Germline assignment: CDR1 SGHTA and CDR2 FQGNSA.

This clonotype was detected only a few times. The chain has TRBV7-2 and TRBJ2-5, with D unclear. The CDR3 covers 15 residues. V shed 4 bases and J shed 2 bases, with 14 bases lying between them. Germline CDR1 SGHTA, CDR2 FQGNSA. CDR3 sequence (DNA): TGTGCCAGCAGCTGGTCTTTGGCGGATCAAGAGACCCAGTACTTC. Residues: CASSWSLADQETQYF. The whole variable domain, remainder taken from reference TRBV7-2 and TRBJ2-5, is GAGVSQSPSNKVTEKGKDVELRCDPISGHTALYWYRQSLGQGLEFLIYFQGNSAPDKSGLPSDRFSAERTGGSVSTLTIQRTQQEDSAVYLCASSWSLADQETQYFGPGTRLLVL.

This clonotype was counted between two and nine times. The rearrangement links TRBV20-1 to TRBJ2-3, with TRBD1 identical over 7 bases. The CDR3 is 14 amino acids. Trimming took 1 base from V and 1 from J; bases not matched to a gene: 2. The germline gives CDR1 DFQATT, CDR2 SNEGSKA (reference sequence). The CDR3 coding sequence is TGCAGTGCTAGAGGCCAGGGGGGCACAGATACGCAGTATTTT. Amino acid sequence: CSARGQGGTDTQYF.

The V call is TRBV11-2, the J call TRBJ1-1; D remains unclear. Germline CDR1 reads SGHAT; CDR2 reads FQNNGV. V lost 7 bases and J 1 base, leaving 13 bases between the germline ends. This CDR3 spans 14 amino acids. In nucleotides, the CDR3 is TGTGCCAGCATCCTGGGGAACTGGAACACTGAAGCTTTCTTT. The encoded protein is CASILGNWNTEAFF.

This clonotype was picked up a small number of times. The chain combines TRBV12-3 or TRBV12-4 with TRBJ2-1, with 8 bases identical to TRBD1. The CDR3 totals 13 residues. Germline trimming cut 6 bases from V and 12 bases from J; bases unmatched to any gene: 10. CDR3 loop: CASRSLGTGGQFF. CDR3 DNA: TGTGCCAGCAGGAGCCTTGGGACAGGCGGGCAGTTCTTC.

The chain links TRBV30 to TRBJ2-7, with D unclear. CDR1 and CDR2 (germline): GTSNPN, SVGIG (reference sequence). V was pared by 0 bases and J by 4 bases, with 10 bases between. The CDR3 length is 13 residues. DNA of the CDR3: TGTGCCTGGAGTGTACAGTTGAGGTACGAGCAGTACTTC. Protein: CAWSVQLRYEQYF.

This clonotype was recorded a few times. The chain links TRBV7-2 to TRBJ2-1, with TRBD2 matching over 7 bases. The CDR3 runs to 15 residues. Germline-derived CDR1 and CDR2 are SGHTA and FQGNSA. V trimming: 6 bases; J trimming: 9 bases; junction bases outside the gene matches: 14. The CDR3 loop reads CASRGGLVLGGEQFF. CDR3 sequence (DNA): TGTGCCAGCAGGGGAGGACTAGTCCTGGGGGGTGAGCAGTTCTTC.